Listed below are T cell receptor beta chains from one sample, sequenced in a study of T cell clonotyping in hematopoietic cell transplantation. Profiling relied on immunoSEQ multiplex PCR, and the TCRdb table lists in-frame clones only, not all of them. This table holds 3,000 to 4,500 clones, 18% found once. The starting material was peripheral blood mononuclear cells, obtained 30 days after allogeneic stem cell transplant. These receptors were collected from a male patient aged 50 to 60 who had an allogeneic stem cell transplant from a related donor, so the T cells may come from the graft donor. Some clones in this sample may be carry-over from other donors' samples. CDR3s include the opening cysteine and the closing phenylalanine or tryptophan. The D gene is left open where the match is weak. Clone size, where shown, is once, few, many, or a class for clones that have expanded.

TRBJ1-1 | TRBV7-8 | . | . | 11 | TGTGCCAGCAGCTTGGAAACTGAAGCTTTCTTT | CASSLETEAFF
TRBJ1-2 | TRBV29-1 | medium-sized | . | 10 | TGCAGCGTTGAAGGCTATGGCTACACCTTC | CSVEGYGYTF
TRBJ1-2 | TRBV4-1 | few | . | 17 | TGCGCCAGCAGCCAAGACCGTACCGGGGGAACTAACTATGGCTACACCTTC | CASSQDRTGGTNYGYTF
TRBJ1-2 | TRBV30 | medium-sized | . | 13 | TGTGCCGGAAGGGTTTGGGATCGGAATGGCTACACCTTC | CAGRVWDRNGYTF
TRBJ1-5 | TRBV25-1 | . | . | 13 | TGTGCCAGCAGTGAAGTTCCGGGCGGGCCCCAGCATTTT | CASSEVPGGPQHF
TRBJ1-4 | TRBV30 | . | . | 14 | TGTGCCTGGTCGGAGGACAGACGAAATGAAAAACTGTTTTTT | CAWSEDRRNEKLFF
TRBJ1-3 | TRBV28 | medium-sized | . | 14 | TGTGCCAGCACCCTAGGGGGGTCTGGAAACACCATATATTTT | CASTLGGSGNTIYF
TRBJ1-2 | TRBV5-6 | . | . | 13 | TGTGCCAGCAGCTTGTGGGGGGAGAATGGCTACACCTTC | CASSLWGENGYTF
TRBJ2-7 | TRBV28 | large | TRBD1 | 13 | TGTGCCAGCAGTGTGGGACAGGGCTACGAGCAGTACTTC | CASSVGQGYEQYF
TRBJ1-6 | TRBV30 | few | TRBD1 | 15 | TGTGCCTGGAGTTCGACAGGGATCAATAATTCACCCCTCCACTTT | CAWSSTGINNSPLHF
TRBJ1-5 | TRBV28 | . | . | 12 | TGTGCCAGCAGGCCCCCGAATCAGCCCCAGCATTTT | CASRPPNQPQHF
TRBJ2-2 | TRBV28 | few | TRBD1 | 15 | TGTGCCAGCATATTAGGGGGCCTACCCACCGGGGAGCTGTTTTTT | CASILGGLPTGELFF
TRBJ1-5 | TRBV19 | few | TRBD1 | 15 | TGTGCCAGTAGCCGGGACAGCGAAAACAATCAGCCCCAGCATTTT | CASSRDSENNQPQHF
TRBJ2-1 | TRBV30 | . | TRBD2 | 13 | TGTGCCTGGGGGGAGGGTAATTCGAATGAGCAGTTCTTC | CAWGEGNSNEQFF
TRBJ1-2 | TRBV25-1 | hyperexpanded | . | 14 | TGTGCCAGCAGTGAGCTCGGGTCGGTATTTGGCTACACCTTC | CASSELGSVFGYTF
TRBJ1-1 | TRBV25-1 | . | . | 13 | TGTGCCAGCAGTGAAGGTGGGGTATCCGAAGCTTTCTTT | CASSEGGVSEAFF
TRBJ2-7 | TRBV7-2 | . | . | 14 | TGTGCCAGCAGCTTAGATTTTGGGGCCGGGGAGCAGTACTTC | CASSLDFGAGEQYF
TRBJ2-3 | TRBV14 | . | . | 13 | TGTGCCAGCAGCCATTTTAGCACAGATACGCAGTATTTT | CASSHFSTDTQYF
TRBJ2-1 | TRBV19 | few | TRBD2 | 15 | TGTGCCAGTAGTATGACTAGCGGGGGATACAATGAGCAGTTCTTC | CASSMTSGGYNEQFF
TRBJ2-7 | TRBV6-5 | . | TRBD2 | 15 | TGTGCCAGCAGTAACCCCCCGGGAGGGGAATACGAGCAGTACTTC | CASSNPPGGEYEQYF
TRBJ1-1 | TRBV6-1 | few | . | 15 | TGTGCCAGCAGTGGATGGACAGAGGTGAACACTGAAGCTTTCTTT | CASSGWTEVNTEAFF
TRBJ1-5 | TRBV27 | few | . | 15 | TGTGCCAGCAGCTCCTCAGCCGGGACTTATCAGCCCCAGCATTTT | CASSSSAGTYQPQHF
TRBJ2-7 | TRBV30 | . | . | 14 | TGTGCCTGGAGTGTAGGTGGGAGTCGGTACGAGCAGTACTTC | CAWSVGGSRYEQYF
TRBJ1-1 | TRBV30 | . | . | 12 | TGTGCCTGGAGTACCGGGGGTTTGGAGGCTTTCTTT | CAWSTGGLEAFF